Reported below is one T cell receptor beta chain. Its antigen is unknown. The sample belongs to a study of shared clonotypes between healthy human individuals. Across the study: Per-donor plates numbered three CD4 naive, three CD4 memory, two CD8 naive and one CD8 memory. General study results and limits: Memory subsets generally showed smaller estimated richness than naive subsets did.

Per the authors' pipeline: ImmunoSEQ sequences covered only the junction and lacked quality scores; filtering therefore differed. Some clones are missing from TCRdb's copy, which holds only in-frame ones; the method was immunoSEQ multiplex PCR. The V and J calls and clone size come from that table; D and trimming were worked out from the DNA. The repertoire includes 600,000 to 750,000 clones, around 91% of them detected once, and more than 30% sits in the top ten. The CD8 memory sample joined CD45RO+ cells and CCR7-negative CD45RA+ cells. The length of the CDR3 is 13 residues. The J segment lost 6 bases and the V segment lost 4 bases, leaving 2 bases of the junction unmatched. Germline assignment: CDR1 SGHTA and CDR2 FQGNSA.

The source of this sequence is a man aged 18-30 years in good health. Some clones in this sample may be carry-over from other donors' samples. What was sequenced was memory CD8+ T cells from PBMCs. Subset of the sample: CD45RO+ cells pooled with CCR7-negative TemRA cells. The chain is built from TRBV7-2 and TRBJ2-7, with TRBD2 identical over 11 bases. DNA for the CDR3: TGTGCCAGCAGCTCGGGACTAGCGGCCGAGCAGTACTTC. Its protein is CASSSGLAAEQYF.